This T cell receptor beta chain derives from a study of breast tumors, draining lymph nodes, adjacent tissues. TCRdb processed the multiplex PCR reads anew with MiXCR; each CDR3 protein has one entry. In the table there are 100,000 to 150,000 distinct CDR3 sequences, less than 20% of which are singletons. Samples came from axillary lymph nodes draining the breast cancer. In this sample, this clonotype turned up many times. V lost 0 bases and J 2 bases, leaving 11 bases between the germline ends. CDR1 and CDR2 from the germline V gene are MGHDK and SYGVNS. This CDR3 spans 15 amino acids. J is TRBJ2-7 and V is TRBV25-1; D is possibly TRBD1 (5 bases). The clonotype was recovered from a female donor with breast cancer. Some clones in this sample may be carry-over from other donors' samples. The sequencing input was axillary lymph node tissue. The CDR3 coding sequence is TGTGCCAGCAGTGAATACGCCAGGGATGCCTACGAGCAGTACTTC. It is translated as CASSEYARDAYEQYF.